This record looks at one T cell receptor beta chain sequence and its context. Its antigen is unknown. This sample is part of a study of T cell repertoires in cytomegalovirus infection. Across the study: CMV infection together with matching HLA type was indicated by public TCR beta signatures. Study conclusions and caveats: HLA-C-restricted CMV-specific TCR beta clonotypes were dominant in the ex vivo response. CMV carriers with the relevant HLA were identified by cumulative public TCR beta family frequency.

TCRdb re-called the reads through MiXCR, storing one row per CDR3 protein. The sample includes around 740,000 distinct CDR3 sequences, roughly a third of them seen just once. The germline gives CDR1 SNHLY, CDR2 FYNNEI. Unmatched junction bases numbered 11, after V lost 10 bases and J lost 9 bases. The CDR3 sequence is 14 residues long. The chain joins TRBV2 to TRBJ2-1, with 11 bases identical to TRBD1. The sample consisted of PBMCs. The origin of this receptor is a human donor in good health (CMV status not recorded). Some clones in this sample may be carry-over from other donors' samples. The CDR3 DNA is TGTGCCACTACCGGACAGGGGGCGTTCGGTGAGCAGTTCTTC. This encodes CATTGQGAFGEQFF.